These T cell receptor beta chains were read from a single sample in a study of CD8 T cells in Susac syndrome. TCRdb reprocessed the immunoSEQ multiplex PCR reads with MiXCR, giving one entry per CDR3 protein. Found here are about 180,000 distinct CDR3 sequences, about 95% of them singletons; the top ten hold less than 0.2%. Material for sequencing was CD8+ T cells from PBMCs. The receptors derive from a human donor with multiple sclerosis. The CDR3 runs from the conserved cysteine through the conserved F or W. A D gene is named only where the DNA matches it firmly.

J | V | D | CDR3
TRBJ2-1 | TRBV9 | . | CASSVGVANEQFF
TRBJ2-7 | TRBV15 | . | CATASWGYEQYF
TRBJ2-7 | TRBV30 | . | CAWVPEGWDPYEQYF
TRBJ1-1 | TRBV30 | . | CAWDGTSVTEAFF
TRBJ2-6 | TRBV9 | TRBD1 | CASSASAGGESSGANVLTF
TRBJ1-5 | TRBV19 | . | CASSRDHSNQPQHF
TRBJ2-5 | TRBV28 | . | CASSLFSKETQYF
TRBJ2-7 | TRBV29-1 | . | CSVTGPLSYEQYF
TRBJ2-1 | TRBV18 | . | CASSPGGTSINEQFF
TRBJ2-1 | TRBV5-1 | . | CASSLVASYNEQFF
TRBJ1-5 | TRBV4-1 | . | CASSQEVGISNQPQHF
TRBJ2-7 | TRBV20-1 | . | CSARATDSYEQYF
TRBJ1-1 | TRBV29-1 | TRBD1 | CSAYGTDNMNTEAFF
TRBJ1-2 | TRBV7-9 | TRBD1 | CASSLQGAGYTF
TRBJ2-7 | TRBV7-6 | . | CASSSEAGSYEQYF
TRBJ2-3 | TRBV29-1 | . | CSVEGWDIPTDTQYF
TRBJ2-3 | TRBV12-3/TRBV12-4 | . | CASSFRGPGTDTQYF
TRBJ2-5 | TRBV7-8 | . | CASSFGTWKGETQYF
TRBJ2-6 | TRBV28 | . | CASSFEGTGANVLTF
TRBJ2-5 | TRBV13 | TRBD2 | CASSAGLAGLAGETQYF
TRBJ2-4 | TRBV20-1 | . | CSANEGVRNIQYF
TRBJ1-1 | TRBV9 | TRBD1 | CASSVDRGGTEAFF
TRBJ1-1 | TRBV27 | TRBD1 | CASYTTGATEAFF
TRBJ1-2 | TRBV15 | . | CATSSDLDSFYGYTF
TRBJ1-2 | TRBV29-1 | . | CSVLGDTNYGYTF
TRBJ2-3 | TRBV4-1 | . | CASSRGPTDTQYF
TRBJ2-3 | TRBV4-1 | . | CASSQPGQVTDTQYF
TRBJ2-7 | TRBV20-1 | . | CSASSGRGYEQYF
TRBJ2-5 | TRBV20-1 | . | CSASQETQYF
TRBJ2-7 | TRBV28 | TRBD2 | CASSLSGGPGYEQYF
TRBJ2-5 | TRBV5-6 | TRBD1 | CASQGQGQTQYF
TRBJ2-7 | TRBV20-1 | TRBD2 | CSARTSGSLPYEQYF
TRBJ1-2 | TRBV28 | . | CASTPTGALYGYTF
TRBJ2-3 | TRBV27 | . | CASSFLDTQYF
TRBJ1-1 | TRBV29-1 | . | CSVEKGYTEAFF
TRBJ1-3 | TRBV6-6 | TRBD1 | CASRTHSGTEGNTIYF
TRBJ2-7 | TRBV4-1 | TRBD2 | CASSQYGLAGNYEQYF
TRBJ2-5 | TRBV30 | TRBD2 | CAWGTSGSETQYF
TRBJ1-2 | TRBV7-9 | TRBD1 | CASIGTGDYGYTF
TRBJ1-2 | TRBV4-1 | TRBD1 | CASSQVQGAGGYTF
TRBJ2-7 | TRBV5-1 | . | CASSLADTVVYEQYF
TRBJ2-1 | TRBV3-1 | TRBD2 | CASSQAGTSGSNEFF